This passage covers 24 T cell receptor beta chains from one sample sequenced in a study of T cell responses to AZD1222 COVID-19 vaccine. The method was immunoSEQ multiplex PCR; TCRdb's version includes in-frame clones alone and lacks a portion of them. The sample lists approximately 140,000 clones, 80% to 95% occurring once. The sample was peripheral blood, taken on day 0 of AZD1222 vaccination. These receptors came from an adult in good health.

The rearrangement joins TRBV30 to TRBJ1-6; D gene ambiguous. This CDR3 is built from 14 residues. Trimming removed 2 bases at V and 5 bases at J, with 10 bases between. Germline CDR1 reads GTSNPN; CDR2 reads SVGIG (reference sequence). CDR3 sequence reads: CAWSMGSHNSPLHF. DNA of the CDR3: TGTGCCTGGAGTATGGGATCCCATAATTCACCCCTCCACTTT.

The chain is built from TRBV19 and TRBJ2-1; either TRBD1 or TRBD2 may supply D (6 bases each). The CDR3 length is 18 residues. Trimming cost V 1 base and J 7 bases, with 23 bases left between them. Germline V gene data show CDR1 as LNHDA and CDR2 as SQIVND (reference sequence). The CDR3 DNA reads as TGTGCCAGTAGTATAGGGGGTGCCGGGGGCCGCCGCAAGAATGAGCAGTTCTTC. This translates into CASSIGGAGGRRKNEQFF.

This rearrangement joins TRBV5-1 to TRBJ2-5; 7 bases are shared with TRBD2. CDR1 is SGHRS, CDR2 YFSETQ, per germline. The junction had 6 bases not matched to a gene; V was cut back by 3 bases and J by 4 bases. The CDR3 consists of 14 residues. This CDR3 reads CASSWGGSGETQYF. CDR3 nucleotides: TGCGCCAGCAGCTGGGGCGGGAGTGGAGAGACCCAGTACTTC.

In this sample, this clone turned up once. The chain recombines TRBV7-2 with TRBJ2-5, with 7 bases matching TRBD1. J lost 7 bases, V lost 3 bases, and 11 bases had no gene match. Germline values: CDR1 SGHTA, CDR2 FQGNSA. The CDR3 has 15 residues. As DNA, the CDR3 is TGTGCCAGCAGCTTGGTCCAGGGGGTTCACGGGACCCAGTACTTC. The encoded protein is CASSLVQGVHGTQYF.

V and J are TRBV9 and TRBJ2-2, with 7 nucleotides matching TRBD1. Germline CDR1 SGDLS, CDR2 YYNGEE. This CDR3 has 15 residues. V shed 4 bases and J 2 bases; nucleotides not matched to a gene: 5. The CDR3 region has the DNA TGTGCCAGCAGCCCCCGACAGGGCAACACCGGGGAGCTGTTTTTT. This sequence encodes CASSPRQGNTGELFF.

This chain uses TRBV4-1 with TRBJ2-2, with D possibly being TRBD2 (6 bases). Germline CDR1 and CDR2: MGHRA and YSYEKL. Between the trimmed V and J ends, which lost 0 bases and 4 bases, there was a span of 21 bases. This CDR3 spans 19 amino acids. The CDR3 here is CASSQDRGLLKAGTGELFF. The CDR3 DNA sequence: TGCGCCAGCAGCCAAGATCGGGGCCTACTCAAAGCGGGCACCGGGGAGCTGTTTTTT.

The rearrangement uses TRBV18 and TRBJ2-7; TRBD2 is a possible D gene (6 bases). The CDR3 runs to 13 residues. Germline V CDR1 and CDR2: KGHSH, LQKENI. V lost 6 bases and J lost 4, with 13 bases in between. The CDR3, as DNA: TGTGCCAGCTCCCCATCGGGGAGGTACGAGCAGTACTTC. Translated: CASSPSGRYEQYF.

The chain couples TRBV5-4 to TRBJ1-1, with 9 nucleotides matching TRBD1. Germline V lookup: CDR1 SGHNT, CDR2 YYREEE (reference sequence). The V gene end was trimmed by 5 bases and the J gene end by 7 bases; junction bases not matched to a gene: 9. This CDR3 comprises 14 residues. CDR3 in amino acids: CASRGTGRDGEAFF. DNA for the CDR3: TGTGCCAGCAGGGGGACAGGGAGGGACGGTGAAGCTTTCTTT. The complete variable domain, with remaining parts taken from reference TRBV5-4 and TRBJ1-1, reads ETGVTQSPTHLIKTRGQQVTLRCSSQSGHNTVSWYQQALGQGPQFIFQYYREEENGRGNFPPRFSGLQFPNYSSELNVNALELDDSALYLCASRGTGRDGEAFFGQGTRLTVV.

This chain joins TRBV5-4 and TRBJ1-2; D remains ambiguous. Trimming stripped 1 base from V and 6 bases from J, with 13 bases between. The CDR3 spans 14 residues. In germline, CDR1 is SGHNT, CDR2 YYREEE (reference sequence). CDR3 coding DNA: TGTGCCAGCAGCTTGCTGGCGTTAGGGCATGGCTACACCTTC. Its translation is CASSLLALGHGYTF. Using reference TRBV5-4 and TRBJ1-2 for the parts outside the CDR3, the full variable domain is ETGVTQSPTHLIKTRGQQVTLRCSSQSGHNTVSWYQQALGQGPQFIFQYYREEENGRGNFPPRFSGLQFPNYSSELNVNALELDDSALYLCASSLLALGHGYTFGSGTRLTVV.

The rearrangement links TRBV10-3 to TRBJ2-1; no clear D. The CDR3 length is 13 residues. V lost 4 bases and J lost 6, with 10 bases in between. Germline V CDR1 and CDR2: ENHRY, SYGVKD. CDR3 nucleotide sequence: TGTGCCATCAGTGGATCCGACGCCAATGAGCAGTTCTTC. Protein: CAISGSDANEQFF.

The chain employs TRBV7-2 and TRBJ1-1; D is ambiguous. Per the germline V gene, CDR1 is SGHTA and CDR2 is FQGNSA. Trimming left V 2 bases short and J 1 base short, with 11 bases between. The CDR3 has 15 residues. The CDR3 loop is CASSLYTPGNTEAFF. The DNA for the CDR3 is TGTGCCAGCAGCTTATATACCCCTGGGAACACTGAAGCTTTCTTT.

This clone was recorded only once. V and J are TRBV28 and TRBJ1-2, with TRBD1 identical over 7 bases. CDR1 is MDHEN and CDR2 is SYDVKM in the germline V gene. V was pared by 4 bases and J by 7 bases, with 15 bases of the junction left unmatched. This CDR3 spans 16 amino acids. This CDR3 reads CASSSTSGRGYFGYTF. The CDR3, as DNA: TGTGCCAGCAGTTCCACCTCGGGCAGGGGGTATTTTGGCTACACCTTC.

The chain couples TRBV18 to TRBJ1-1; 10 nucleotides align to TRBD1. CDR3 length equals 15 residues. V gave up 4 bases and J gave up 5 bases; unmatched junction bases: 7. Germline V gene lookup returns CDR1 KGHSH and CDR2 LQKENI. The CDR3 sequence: CASSLDRGRGTEAFF. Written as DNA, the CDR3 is TGTGCCAGCTCACTAGACAGGGGGCGAGGGACTGAAGCTTTCTTT.

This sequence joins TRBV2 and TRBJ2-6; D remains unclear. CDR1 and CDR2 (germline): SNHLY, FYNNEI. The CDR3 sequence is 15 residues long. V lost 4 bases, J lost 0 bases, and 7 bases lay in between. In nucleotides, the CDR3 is TGTGCCAGCAGTGCATTGACCTCTGGGGCCAACGTCCTGACTTTC. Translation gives CASSALTSGANVLTF. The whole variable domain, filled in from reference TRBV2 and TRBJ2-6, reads EPEVTQTPSHQVTQMGQEVILRCVPISNHLYFYWYRQILGQKVEFLVSFYNNEISEKSEIFDDQFSVERPDGSNFTLKIRSTKLEDSAMYFCASSALTSGANVLTFGAGSRLTVL.

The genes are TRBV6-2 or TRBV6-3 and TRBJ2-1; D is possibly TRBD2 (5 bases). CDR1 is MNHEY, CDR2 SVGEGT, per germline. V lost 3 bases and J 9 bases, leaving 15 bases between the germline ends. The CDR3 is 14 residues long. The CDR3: CASSYYGARGEQFF. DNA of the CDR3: TGTGCCAGCAGTTATTACGGTGCCCGGGGTGAGCAGTTCTTC.

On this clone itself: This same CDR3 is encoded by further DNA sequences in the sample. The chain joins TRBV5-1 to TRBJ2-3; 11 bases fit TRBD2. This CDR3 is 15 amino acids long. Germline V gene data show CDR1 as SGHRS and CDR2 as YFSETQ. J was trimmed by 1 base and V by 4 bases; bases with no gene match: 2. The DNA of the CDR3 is TGCGCCAGCAGCCCGGGACTAGCGGGCACAGATACGCAGTATTTT. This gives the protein CASSPGLAGTDTQYF.

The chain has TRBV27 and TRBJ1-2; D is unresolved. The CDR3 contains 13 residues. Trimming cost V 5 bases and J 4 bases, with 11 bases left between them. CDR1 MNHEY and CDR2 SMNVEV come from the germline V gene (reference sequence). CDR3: CASSPRRLYGYTF. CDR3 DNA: TGTGCCAGCAGTCCTCGACGGCTCTATGGCTACACCTTC.

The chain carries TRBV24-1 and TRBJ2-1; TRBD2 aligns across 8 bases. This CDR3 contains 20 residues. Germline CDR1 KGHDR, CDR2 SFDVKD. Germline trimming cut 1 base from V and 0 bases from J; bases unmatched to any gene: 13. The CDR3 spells CATSDFRVVAGSDSYNEQFF. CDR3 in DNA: TGTGCCACCAGTGATTTCCGGGTGGTAGCGGGATCGGACTCCTACAATGAGCAGTTCTTC.

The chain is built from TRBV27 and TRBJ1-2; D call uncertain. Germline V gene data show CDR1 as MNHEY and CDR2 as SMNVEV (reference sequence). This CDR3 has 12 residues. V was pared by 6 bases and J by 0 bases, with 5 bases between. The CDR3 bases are TGTGCCAGCAGGACACCTAACTATGGCTACACCTTC. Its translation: CASRTPNYGYTF.

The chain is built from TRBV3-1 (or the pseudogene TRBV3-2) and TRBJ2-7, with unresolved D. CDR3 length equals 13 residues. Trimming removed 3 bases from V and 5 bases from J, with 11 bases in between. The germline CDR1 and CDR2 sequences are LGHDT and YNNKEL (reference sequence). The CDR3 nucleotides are TGTGCCAGCAGCCAGGCGCTGGGGAACGAGCAGTACTTC. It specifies CASSQALGNEQYF.

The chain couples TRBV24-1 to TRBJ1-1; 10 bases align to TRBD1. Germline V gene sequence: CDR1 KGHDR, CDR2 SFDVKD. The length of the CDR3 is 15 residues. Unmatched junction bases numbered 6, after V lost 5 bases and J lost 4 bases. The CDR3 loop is CATSGGTGVITEAFF. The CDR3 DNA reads TGTGCCACCAGTGGGGGGACAGGGGTAATCACTGAAGCTTTCTTT.

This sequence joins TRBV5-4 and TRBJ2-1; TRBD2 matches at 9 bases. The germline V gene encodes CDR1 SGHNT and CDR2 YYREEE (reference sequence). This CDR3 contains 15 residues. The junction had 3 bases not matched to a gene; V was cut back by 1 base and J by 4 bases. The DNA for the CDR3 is TGTGCCAGCAGCTTGAGACTAGCGGCATACAATGAGCAGTTCTTC. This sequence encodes CASSLRLAAYNEQFF.

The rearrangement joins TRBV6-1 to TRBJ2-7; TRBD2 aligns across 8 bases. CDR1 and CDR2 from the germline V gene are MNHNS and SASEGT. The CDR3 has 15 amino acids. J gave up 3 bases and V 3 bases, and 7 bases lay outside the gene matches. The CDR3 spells CASSESGGGFYEQYF. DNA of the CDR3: TGTGCCAGCAGTGAGTCCGGGGGGGGCTTCTACGAGCAGTACTTC.

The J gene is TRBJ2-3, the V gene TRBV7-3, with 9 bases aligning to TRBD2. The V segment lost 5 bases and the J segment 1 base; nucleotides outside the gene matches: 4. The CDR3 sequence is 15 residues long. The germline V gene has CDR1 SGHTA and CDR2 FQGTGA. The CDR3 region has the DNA TGTGCCAGCAGCCCGACTAGCGGCCGCACAGATACGCAGTATTTT. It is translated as CASSPTSGRTDTQYF.